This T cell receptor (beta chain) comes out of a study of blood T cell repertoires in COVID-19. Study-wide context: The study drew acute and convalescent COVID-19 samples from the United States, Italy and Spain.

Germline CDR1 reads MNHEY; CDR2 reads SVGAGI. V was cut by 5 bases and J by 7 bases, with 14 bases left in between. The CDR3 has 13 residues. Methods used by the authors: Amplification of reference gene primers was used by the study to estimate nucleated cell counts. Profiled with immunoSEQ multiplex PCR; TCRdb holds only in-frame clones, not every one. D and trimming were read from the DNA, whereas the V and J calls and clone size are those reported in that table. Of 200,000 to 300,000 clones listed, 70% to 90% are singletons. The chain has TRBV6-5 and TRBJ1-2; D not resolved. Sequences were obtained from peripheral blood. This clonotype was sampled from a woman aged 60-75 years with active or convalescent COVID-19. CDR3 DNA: TGTGCCAGCAGTCCTCATGGGCTCGGTGGCTACACCTTC. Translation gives CASSPHGLGGYTF.